The present TCR beta chain was sequenced within a study of cytotoxic CD8 clonotypes in ibrutinib-treated CLL. Study details: Response samples came after a median roughly 11 months of treatment, range 6 to 36. Study-wide points: Rare overall, public clonotypes shrank or held steady under therapy. Clonality, elevated at ibrutinib response, dropped back toward baseline at progression.

A note on this clone: Its antigen is not identified.

Generated by immunoSEQ multiplex PCR, the TCRdb table keeps only in-frame clones and is missing some. The table has 110,000 to 150,000 clones, roughly 80% seen once. CDR3 size: 18 residues. Sample: PBMCs, taken after 12 months of ibrutinib treatment. The gene calls are TRBV1 and TRBJ1-5; the listed D gene, TRBD1, was not tested against the DNA. TRBV1 is given as a pseudogene. The receptor was derived from a human donor with chronic lymphocytic leukemia. The DNA of the CDR3 is TGCACCAGCAGCCAGGAGAGAATGGGGCACCATAGCAATCAGCCCCAGCATTTT. Translating gives CTSSQERMGHHSNQPQHF.